This T cell receptor (beta chain) was identified in a study of T cell changes during pregnancy in multiple sclerosis. The table came from immunoSEQ multiplex PCR; TCRdb's copy has only in-frame clones and leaves some out. The data hold more than 45,000 clones, with approximately 92% observed a single time. This receptor was identified in a female donor in good health, enrolled as a control in a pregnancy study. The material was CD4+ T cells from peripheral blood mononuclear cells, obtained in the second trimester of pregnancy.

The CDR3 DNA reads as TGTGCCAGCAGTGACGGCAGGGCCAATTCACCCCTCCACTTT. This translates into CASSDGRANSPLHF. The J gene is TRBJ1-6, the V gene TRBV6-4, with a possible D match to TRBD1 (5 bases). This CDR3 has 14 amino acids. V gave up 2 bases and J gave up 7 bases, with 9 bases separating them. Germline CDR1 and CDR2: MRHNA and SNTAGT.